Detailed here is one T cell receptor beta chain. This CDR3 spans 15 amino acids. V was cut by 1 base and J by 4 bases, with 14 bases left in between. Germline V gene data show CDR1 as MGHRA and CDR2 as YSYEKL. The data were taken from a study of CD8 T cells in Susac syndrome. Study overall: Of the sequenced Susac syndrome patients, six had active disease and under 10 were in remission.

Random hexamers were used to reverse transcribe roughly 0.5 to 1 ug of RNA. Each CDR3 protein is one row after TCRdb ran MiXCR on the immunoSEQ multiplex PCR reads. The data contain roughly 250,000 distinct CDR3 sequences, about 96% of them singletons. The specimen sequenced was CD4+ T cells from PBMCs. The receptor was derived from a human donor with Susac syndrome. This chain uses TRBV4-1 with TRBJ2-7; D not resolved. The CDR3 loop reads CASSQGWDSRYEQYF. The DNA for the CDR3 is TGCGCCAGCAGCCAAGGTTGGGATAGCAGATACGAGCAGTACTTC.